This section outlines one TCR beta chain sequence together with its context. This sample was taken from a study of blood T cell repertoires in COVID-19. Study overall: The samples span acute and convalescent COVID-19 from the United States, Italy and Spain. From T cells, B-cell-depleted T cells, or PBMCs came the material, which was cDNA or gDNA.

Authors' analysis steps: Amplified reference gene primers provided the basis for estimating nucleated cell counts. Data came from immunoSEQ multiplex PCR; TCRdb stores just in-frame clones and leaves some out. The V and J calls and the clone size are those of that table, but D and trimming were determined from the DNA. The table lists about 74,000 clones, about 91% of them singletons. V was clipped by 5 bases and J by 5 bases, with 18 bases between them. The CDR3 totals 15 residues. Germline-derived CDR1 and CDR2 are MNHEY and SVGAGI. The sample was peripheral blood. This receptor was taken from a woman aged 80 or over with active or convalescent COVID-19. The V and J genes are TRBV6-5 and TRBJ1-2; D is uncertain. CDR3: CASSPFGGSEYGYTF. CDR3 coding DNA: TGTGCCAGCAGTCCCTTTGGCGGCTCCGAATATGGCTACACCTTC.